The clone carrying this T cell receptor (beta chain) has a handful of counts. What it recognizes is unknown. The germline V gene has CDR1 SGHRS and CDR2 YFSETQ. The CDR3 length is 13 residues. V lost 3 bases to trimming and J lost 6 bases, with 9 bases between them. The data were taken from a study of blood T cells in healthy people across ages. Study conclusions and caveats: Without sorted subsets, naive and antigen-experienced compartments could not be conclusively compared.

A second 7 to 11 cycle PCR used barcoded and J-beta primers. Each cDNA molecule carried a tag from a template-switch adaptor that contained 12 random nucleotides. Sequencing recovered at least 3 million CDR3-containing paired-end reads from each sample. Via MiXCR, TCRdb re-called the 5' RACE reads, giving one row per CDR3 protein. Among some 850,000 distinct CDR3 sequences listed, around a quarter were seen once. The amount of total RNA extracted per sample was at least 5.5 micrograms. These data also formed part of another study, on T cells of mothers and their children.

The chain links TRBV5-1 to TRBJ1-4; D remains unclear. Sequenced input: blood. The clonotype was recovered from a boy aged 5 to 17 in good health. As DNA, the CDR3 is TGCGCCAGCAGCTGGGATCGGGATGAAAAACTGTTTTTT. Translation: CASSWDRDEKLFF.